This is a list of T cell receptor beta chains from one sample in a study of cytomegalovirus exposure and HLA in healthy donors. The method was immunoSEQ multiplex PCR; TCRdb's version includes in-frame clones alone and lacks a portion of them. This sample has hundreds of thousands of clones, with 80% to 90% found just once. Sequencing input: PBMCs. The receptors shown here come from a man younger than 45 in good health and CMV-seronegative. Both conserved end residues are part of each CDR3. The D gene is left open where the match is weak. The listing skips clone size in some rows; elsewhere it reads once, few, many or a size class.

.	TRBV11-2	TRBD1	TRBJ1-4	TGTGCCAGCAGCTTAGTTGGTGACAGGGATGAAAAACTGTTTTTT	CASSLVGDRDEKLFF
once	TRBV28	.	TRBJ1-1	TGTGCCAGCAGTAGCTCCCTAGGGAACACTGAAGCTTTCTTT	CASSSSLGNTEAFF
.	TRBV5-4	TRBD1	TRBJ1-1	TGTGCCAGCAGCACGAAGACAGGGAACCCTGAAGCTTTCTTT	CASSTKTGNPEAFF
.	TRBV5-6	TRBD2	TRBJ2-7	TGTGCCAGCAGCTCGGGACTAGCTATCCACGAGCAGTACTTC	CASSSGLAIHEQYF
few	TRBV19	.	TRBJ1-5	TGTGCCAGTAGTACCCGTCCCGTCCAGCCCCAGCATTTT	CASSTRPVQPQHF
few	TRBV7-9	.	TRBJ1-2	TGTGCCAGCAGCCGATCGACAGAGACCTATGGCTACACCTTC	CASSRSTETYGYTF
.	TRBV7-3	TRBD2	TRBJ2-1	TGTGCCAGCAGCCAATACGGGGGGGCGAATGAGCAGTTCTTC	CASSQYGGANEQFF
.	TRBV5-1	.	TRBJ1-1	TGCGCCAGCAGCTTGACAGGTTTGGACACTGAAGCTTTCTTT	CASSLTGLDTEAFF
once	TRBV7-2	.	TRBJ1-5	TGTGCCAGCAGCTTAGTTGCCAGCGCTTATAGCAATCAGCCCCAGCATTTT	CASSLVASAYSNQPQHF
.	TRBV28	.	TRBJ2-7	TGTGCCACCTTTGGACAGTCTCCCTACGAGCAGTACTTC	CATFGQSPYEQYF
.	TRBV7-9	.	TRBJ2-7	TGTGCCAGCGGTTTGGGAGACTACGAGCAGTACTTC	CASGLGDYEQYF
.	TRBV19	.	TRBJ1-2	TGTGCCAGTAGTAGGACAGAGAACTATGGCTACACCTTC	CASSRTENYGYTF
.	TRBV28	.	TRBJ2-5	TGTGCCAGCAGTTTACCAGGTGGAAAAGAGACCCAGTACTTC	CASSLPGGKETQYF
.	TRBV10-3	.	TRBJ2-3	TGTGCCACTCGGGGGGCCGAAGATACGCAGTATTTT	CATRGAEDTQYF
.	TRBV7-9	TRBD1	TRBJ2-1	TGTGCCAGCAGTACAGGGGTGATCAATGAGCAGTTCTTC	CASSTGVINEQFF